The 13 T cell receptor beta chains listed next were all sequenced from one sample in a study of T cell changes during pregnancy in multiple sclerosis (dated by TCRdb to about 2019). The library came from the immunoSEQ multiplex PCR assay. Not all clones reach the TCRdb copy of this immuneACCESS table, which keeps in-frame sequences only. Checked studies attribute under half of the gap to unresolved V genes and leave the rest unexplained. Here the sample has tens of thousands of clones; about 94% occur a single time. Jointly, the top ten make up 1.6% of the sample. The sequencing used peripheral blood, collected in the first trimester of pregnancy. Every receptor here comes from a female donor in good health, enrolled as a control in a pregnancy study.

J is TRBJ2-2 and V is TRBV4-1; 8 nucleotides align to TRBD1. In germline, CDR1 is MGHRA, CDR2 YSYEKL. The J segment lost 1 base and the V segment lost 5 bases, leaving 0 bases of the junction unmatched. The CDR3 contains 14 residues. CDR3 in amino acids: CASSGTGNTGELFF. As DNA, the CDR3 is TGCGCCAGCAGCGGGACAGGGAACACCGGGGAGCTGTTTTTT.

The chain carries TRBV6-1 and TRBJ2-7; D is unresolved. Germline V CDR1 and CDR2: MNHNS, SASEGT. The CDR3 is made up of 13 amino acids. The germline V and J ends were trimmed by 3 bases and 3 bases, with 9 bases remaining between them. This chain's CDR3 is CASSDGYYYEQYF. In DNA, the CDR3 is TGTGCCAGCAGTGACGGCTACTACTACGAGCAGTACTTC.

The rearrangement joins TRBV19 to TRBJ1-1; TRBD1 is a possible D gene (5 bases). Trimming took off 1 base at V and 0 bases at J, with 6 bases between the two ends. The CDR3 totals 14 residues. Per the germline V gene, CDR1 is LNHDA and CDR2 is SQIVND (reference sequence). Here the CDR3 DNA reads TGTGCCAGTAGTATAGGACAGATGAACACTGAAGCTTTCTTT. Protein sequence: CASSIGQMNTEAFF.

The chain recombines TRBV18 with TRBJ2-1, with a possible D match to TRBD2 (7 bases). V was pared by 3 bases and J by 4 bases, with 10 bases between. The CDR3 is 14 residues long. The germline V gene has CDR1 KGHSH and CDR2 LQKENI. CDR3 nucleotides: TGTGCCAGCTCACCGGGAGGGGGATACAATGAGCAGTTCTTC. This translates into CASSPGGGYNEQFF.

The rearrangement uses TRBV27 and TRBJ1-5; D is ambiguous. The V gene lost 3 bases and the J gene lost 0 bases, with 9 bases spanning the gap. The CDR3 runs to 15 residues. The germline V gene encodes CDR1 MNHEY and CDR2 SMNVEV (reference sequence). For the CDR3, the DNA is TGTGCCAGCAGTTTTGATAGATATAGCAATCAGCCCCAGCATTTT. It encodes CASSFDRYSNQPQHF.

This chain links TRBV5-1 with TRBJ2-2, with 9 bases lining up with TRBD1. With V trimmed by 4 bases and J by 2 bases, 3 bases remained unmatched. CDR1 and CDR2 from the germline V gene are SGHRS and YFSETQ. This CDR3 has 15 residues. The CDR3 spells CASSAGQGNTGELFF. The CDR3 DNA follows: TGCGCCAGCAGCGCGGGACAGGGTAACACCGGGGAGCTGTTTTTT.

This clone was recorded a few times. The chain links TRBV5-1 to TRBJ1-1, with TRBD1 as a possible D gene (6 bases). V lost 4 bases and J lost 5, with 12 bases in between. The CDR3 runs 13 residues. From germline, CDR1 is SGHRS and CDR2 YFSETQ. This chain's CDR3 is CASSADRRTEAFF. The CDR3 DNA reads as TGCGCCAGCAGCGCGGACAGAAGGACTGAAGCTTTCTTT.

This chain connects TRBV18 to TRBJ2-2; 8 nucleotides align to TRBD1. CDR3 size: 16 residues. Germline V lookup: CDR1 KGHSH, CDR2 LQKENI. V was pared by 3 bases and J by 1 base, with 4 bases of the junction left unmatched. The CDR3, as DNA: TGTGCCAGCTCACCCCTCGGGACAGGGAACACCGGGGAGCTGTTTTTT. It yields the protein CASSPLGTGNTGELFF.

The chain combines TRBV14 with TRBJ2-2; D perhaps matches TRBD1 (5 bases). Germline loops: CDR1 SGHDN, CDR2 FVKESK. The CDR3 has 12 residues. Trimming cost V 0 bases and J 11 bases, with 7 bases left between them. DNA of the CDR3: TGTGCCAGCAGCCAAGATCAGGGCGAGCTGTTTTTT. Translating it yields CASSQDQGELFF. Full variable domain (missing parts from reference TRBV14 and TRBJ2-2): EAGVTQFPSHSVIEKGQTVTLRCDPISGHDNLYWYRRVMGKEIKFLLHFVKESKQDESGMPNNRFLAERTGGTYSTLKVQPAELEDSGVYFCASSQDQGELFFGEGSRLTVL.

The chain recombines TRBV29-1 with TRBJ1-1; TRBD1 matches 8 bases. The CDR3 loop spans 11 amino acids. V lost 5 bases, J lost 6 bases, and 2 bases stayed unmatched. The germline gives CDR1 SQVTM, CDR2 ANQGSEA. The CDR3 here is CSVSQGAEAFF. The CDR3 DNA is TGCAGCGTTTCACAGGGGGCTGAAGCTTTCTTT.

J is TRBJ2-7 and V is TRBV18; D is perhaps TRBD1 (5 bases). There are 13 residues in the CDR3. V was pared by 3 bases and J by 5 bases, with 11 bases between. CDR1 and CDR2 from the germline V gene are KGHSH and LQKENI. CDR3 nucleotides: TGTGCCAGCTCACCGTCAGGGTATGACGAGCAGTACTTC. It encodes CASSPSGYDEQYF.

The gene calls are TRBV5-1 and TRBJ2-1; perhaps TRBD1 as D (5 bases). CDR3 length: 15 residues. Germline V gene data show CDR1 as SGHRS and CDR2 as YFSETQ. V was pared by 2 bases and J by 3 bases, with 12 bases between. CDR3 DNA: TGCGCCAGCAGCTTAAAGCCCCAGGGCTACAATGAGCAGTTCTTC. It encodes CASSLKPQGYNEQFF.

The chain recombines TRBV2 with TRBJ2-1; 9 nucleotides line up with TRBD1. From germline, CDR1 is SNHLY and CDR2 FYNNEI. The CDR3 extends over 15 amino acids. Trimming cost V 1 base and J 9 bases; bases outside gene matches: 7. The CDR3 DNA follows: TGTGCCAGCAGTGAAGACGGGACAGGGAAGGCTGAGCAGTTCTTC. It codes for CASSEDGTGKAEQFF.